One and the same sample provided the 18 T cell receptor beta chains below, sequenced in a study of T-cell memory formation after mild COVID-19. Each CDR3 protein gets one entry after TCRdb re-called the 5' RACE reads with MiXCR. The sample has some 280,000 distinct CDR3 sequences; about 16% are singletons. The sequenced material came from PBMCs or a T cell subset sorted from them (not recorded which). The receptors come from a man younger than 35 who had mild COVID-19 (a few samples of this study predate the infection). Cell type and time point are not known.

This chain uses TRBV5-1 with TRBJ1-1, with no clear D. The CDR3 covers 15 residues. Looked up from germline, CDR1 is SGHRS and CDR2 is YFSETQ. The V end lost 1 base, the J end lost 3 bases, and 13 bases lay between the germline ends. CDR3 DNA: TGCGCCAGCAGCTTGACAGACCCAAGGGACACTGAAGCTTTCTTT. It codes for CASSLTDPRDTEAFF.

This clonotype came up a few times. The chain joins TRBV5-4 to TRBJ2-7, with a weak D call TRBD2 (5 bases). V shed 2 bases and J shed 6 bases, with 12 bases lying between them. This CDR3 is built from 13 residues. The germline V gene encodes CDR1 SGHNT and CDR2 YYREEE (reference sequence). This CDR3 reads CASSFGSAGEQYF. The CDR3 region has the DNA TGTGCCAGCAGCTTTGGGAGCGCGGGCGAGCAGTACTTC.

This clonotype was counted between two and nine times. V gene TRBV9 combines with J gene TRBJ1-1; the match to TRBD1 covers 7 bases. V trimming: 3 bases; J trimming: 6 bases; junction bases outside the gene matches: 14. This CDR3 has 16 amino acids. Germline CDR1 and CDR2: SGDLS and YYNGEE. In DNA, the CDR3 is TGTGCCAGCAGCGACCAAAACCGGGACAGTCGATCTGAAGCTTTCTTT. Encoded protein: CASSDQNRDSRSEAFF. Using reference TRBV9 and TRBJ1-1 for the parts outside the CDR3, the full variable domain is DSGVTQTPKHLITATGQRVTLRCSPRSGDLSVYWYQQSLDQGLQFLIQYYNGEERAKGNILERFSAQQFPDLHSELNLSSLELGDSALYFCASSDQNRDSRSEAFFGQGTRLTVV.

This clonotype was seen at least ten times. The genes are TRBV28 and TRBJ2-7, with 9 bases identical to TRBD1. The CDR3 consists of 15 residues. V was clipped by 3 bases and J by 3 bases; unmatched bases: 6. Germline-derived CDR1 and CDR2 are MDHEN and SYDVKM. The CDR3 DNA follows: TGTGCCAGCAGTTTGCCCGGACAGGGGATCTACGAGCAGTACTTC. Translation gives CASSLPGQGIYEQYF.

V usage is TRBV29-1 and J usage is TRBJ1-1; TRBD1 might be the D (6 bases). CDR3 length equals 15 residues. In germline, CDR1 is SQVTM, CDR2 ANQGSEA. With 3 bases removed from V and 6 bases from J, the gap between germline ends came to 20 bases. CDR3 nucleotides: TGCAGCGTTGAGGACAGCGGAATCTCAGTGGCTGAAGCTTTCTTT. This encodes CSVEDSGISVAEAFF.

V is TRBV28 and J is TRBJ1-4, with 7 bases matching TRBD1. The germline V gene has CDR1 MDHEN and CDR2 SYDVKM. The CDR3 is 15 amino acids. The J segment lost 4 bases and the V segment lost 2 bases, leaving 4 bases of the junction unmatched. The CDR3 protein is CASSLPHRGNEKLFF. CDR3 bases: TGTGCCAGCAGTTTACCCCACAGGGGTAATGAAAAACTGTTTTTT.

This clonotype was detected only a few times. The chain employs TRBV6-2 or TRBV6-3 and TRBJ2-7, with 10 bases matching TRBD2. J was trimmed by 7 bases and V by 3 bases; bases with no gene match: 15. Germline CDR1 MNHEY, CDR2 SVGEGT. This CDR3 region has 17 residues. The CDR3 protein is CASSYRQRGGPTCEQYV. The CDR3 DNA is TGTGCCAGCAGTTATCGACAGCGGGGGGGTCCTACGTGTGAGCAGTACGTC.

This chain links TRBV9 with TRBJ2-6; maybe TRBD1 (5 bases). The germline V gene has CDR1 SGDLS and CDR2 YYNGEE. V lost 0 bases to trimming and J lost 2 bases, with 12 bases between them. This CDR3 comprises 17 residues. The CDR3 sequence: CASSVAGAGPGANVLTF. The CDR3 nucleotides read TGTGCCAGCAGCGTAGCCGGCGCAGGGCCTGGGGCCAACGTCCTGACTTTC.

The sample holds many counts of this clonotype. The chain is built from TRBV12-3 or TRBV12-4 and TRBJ2-7; a weak D match, TRBD1 (5 bases). The CDR3 extends over 14 amino acids. V lost 4 bases and J 3 bases, leaving 13 bases between the germline ends. The CDR3: CASSYGAPLYEQYV. CDR3 DNA: TGTGCCAGCAGTTATGGGGCCCCCCTCTACGAGCAGTACGTC.

The CDR3 spells CASSFLRVEAFF. The CDR3 DNA is TGTGCCAGCAGTTTCCTTCGGGTTGAAGCTTTCTTT. The chain has TRBV12-3 or TRBV12-4 and TRBJ1-1; no clear D. CDR3 length equals 12 residues. Trimming pared 3 bases from V and 7 bases from J, leaving 9 bases between.

This chain joins TRBV6-5 and TRBJ1-1, with D tentatively TRBD1 (6 bases). Between the trimmed V and J ends, which lost 6 bases and 1 base, there was a span of 15 bases. The CDR3 is 15 amino acids. Germline V gives CDR1 MNHEY, CDR2 SVGAGI. The CDR3 loop is CASRHFGGANTEAFF. In DNA, the CDR3 is TGTGCCAGCAGGCATTTCGGGGGGGCGAACACTGAAGCTTTCTTT.

The chain has TRBV4-2 and TRBJ2-3, with TRBD2 identical over 10 bases. The V gene end was trimmed by 4 bases and the J gene end by 4 bases; junction bases not matched to a gene: 14. This CDR3 comprises 18 residues. CDR1 is LGHNA, CDR2 YNFKEQ, per germline. Here the CDR3 DNA reads TGTGCCAGCAGCCCTGAACCCCTCCTAGCGGGGGAGGCAGATACGCAGTATTTT. Protein: CASSPEPLLAGEADTQYF.

The chain links TRBV30 to TRBJ2-2; D call uncertain. CDR3 length equals 16 residues. V dropped 1 base and J dropped 5 bases, with 17 bases sitting between them. Per the germline V gene, CDR1 is GTSNPN and CDR2 is SVGIG (reference sequence). Here the CDR3 DNA reads TGTGCCTGGAGTGCCGTACCGGATCTGTTTACCGGGGAGCTGTTTTTT. It encodes CAWSAVPDLFTGELFF.

This chain's CDR3 is CASSLIGYEQYF. CDR3 DNA sequence: TGTGCCAGCAGCTTAATAGGCTACGAGCAGTACTTC. The chain uses TRBV13 and TRBJ2-7; no clear D gene. The germline V and J ends were trimmed by 2 bases and 3 bases, with 5 bases remaining between them. Germline V gives CDR1 PRHDT, CDR2 FYEKMQ (reference sequence). The CDR3 contains 12 residues.

This clonotype came up many times. Germline is not matched at one junction end, which may reflect a read error. The chain uses TRBV5-1 and TRBJ2-1; the match to TRBD2 covers 8 bases. The CDR3 contains 13 residues. Germline CDR1 reads SGHRS; CDR2 reads YFSETQ. CDR3 sequence (DNA): TGTGCCAGCAGTTTTGGCGGGGGGAATGAGCAGTTCTTC. This gives the protein CASSFGGGNEQFF.

This clonotype was picked up a small number of times. V and J are TRBV20-1 and TRBJ1-2; possibly TRBD1 for D (6 bases). Germline V lookup: CDR1 DFQATT, CDR2 SNEGSKA (reference sequence). This CDR3 is 14 amino acids long. V was trimmed by 8 bases and J by 2 bases, leaving 18 bases between them. Here the CDR3 reads CSTDVVTGNYGYTF. In DNA form, the CDR3 reads TGCAGTACCGATGTGGTGACAGGCAACTATGGCTACACCTTC.

This clonotype showed up many times. CDR3 loop: CASSQLAGGLTDTQYF. CDR3 bases: TGCGCCAGCAGCCAGCTGGCGGGGGGCCTCACAGATACGCAGTATTTT. This chain joins TRBV4-3 and TRBJ2-3; 8 bases map to TRBD2. The CDR3 extends over 16 amino acids. V was pared by 3 bases and J by 2 bases, with 7 bases of the junction left unmatched. The germline V gene encodes CDR1 LGHNA and CDR2 YSLEER.

This clonotype has a handful of counts. This chain uses TRBV7-8 with TRBJ2-2; perhaps TRBD1 as D (5 bases). Germline V gene sequence: CDR1 SGHVS, CDR2 FQNEAQ. This CDR3 is 16 amino acids long. V was shortened by 5 bases and J by 1 base, with 14 bases between the two germline ends. The CDR3, as DNA: TGTGCCAGCAGCGTCCCAGGGCAGGAGAACACCGGGGAGCTGTTTTTT. Translated: CASSVPGQENTGELFF.